This record covers a single TCR beta chain. Using immunoSEQ multiplex PCR, the repertoire was profiled, and TCRdb retains in-frame clones only, with some absent. The sample lists approximately 100,000 clones; less than 85% were seen once. These data are taken from a study of blood T cell repertoires in COVID-19. Across the whole study: Sample material is recorded as cDNA or gDNA derived from T cells, B-cell-depleted T cells, or PBMCs.

V shed 4 bases and J 6 bases; nucleotides not matched to a gene: 5. The CDR3 length is 13 residues. CDR1 is MNHEY, CDR2 SVGAGI, per germline. This TCR came from an older man with acute or convalescent COVID-19. The J gene is TRBJ2-7, the V gene TRBV6-5; 8 bases are a match to TRBD2. Source material: peripheral blood. As DNA, the CDR3 is TGTGCCAGCAGTTTGGGGACTAGATTCGAGCAGTACTTC. This codes for CASSLGTRFEQYF.